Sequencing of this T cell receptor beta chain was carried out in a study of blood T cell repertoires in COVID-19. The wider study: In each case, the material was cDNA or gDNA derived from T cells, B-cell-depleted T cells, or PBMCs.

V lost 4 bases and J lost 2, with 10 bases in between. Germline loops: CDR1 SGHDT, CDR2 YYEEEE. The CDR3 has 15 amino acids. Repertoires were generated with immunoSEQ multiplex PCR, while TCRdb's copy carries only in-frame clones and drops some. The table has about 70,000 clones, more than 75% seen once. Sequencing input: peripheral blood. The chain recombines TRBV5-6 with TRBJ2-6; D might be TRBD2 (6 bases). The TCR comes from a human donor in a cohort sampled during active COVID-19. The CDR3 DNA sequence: TGTGCCAGCAGCCCGACGGGGGCTGGGGCCAACGTCCTGACTTTC. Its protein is CASSPTGAGANVLTF.